The text below deals with one TCR beta chain. The sample is drawn from a study of shared T cell receptors in the human thymus. Only in-frame clones appear in the TCRdb table, and some are missing; sequencing was by immunoSEQ multiplex PCR. The sample yields 640,000 or so clones, around 87% seen once. Germline V gene data show CDR1 as LGHNA and CDR2 as YSLEER. The CDR3 consists of 15 residues. Deletions cut 0 bases from V and 3 bases from J, with 9 bases between. In addition, the sample was reused for a study of human thymus T cells. This second report adds: During corrective heart surgery, resections were taken, and the thymus tissue came from them. Thymic and blood repertoires appeared to show biased V and J gene usage. Reports from related research described highly overlapping thymic repertoires among unrelated individuals.

This chain links TRBV4-3 with TRBJ2-1; D might be TRBD2 (6 bases). The sample was thymocytes. The sequence was collected from a boy in the first two years of life with a congenital heart defect. The CDR3 coding sequence is TGCGCCAGCAGCCAAGATACTAGCCTCTACAATGAGCAGTTCTTC. Protein: CASSQDTSLYNEQFF.